The entry below gives a single TCR beta chain sequence along with its context. Its target is not known. Researchers report isolating at least 6 million PBMCs per sample. Sample-barcoded 5' priming and a J-beta primer mix drove a second PCR of about 6 to 12 cycles. MiXCR, run by TCRdb on the 5' RACE reads, gives a single entry per CDR3 protein. The sample holds about 680,000 distinct CDR3 sequences, 45% to 50% seen once. This sample is drawn from a study of blood T cells in healthy people across ages. There are 13 residues in the CDR3. V was cut by 0 bases and J by 4 bases, with 6 bases left in between. Germline V CDR1 and CDR2: LGHNA, YSLEER. Study-level points and caveats: Strong correlation linked observed beta diversity and percent naive T cells. As age increased, TCR beta diversity per million T cells fell in a roughly linear fashion.

The chain combines TRBV4-3 with TRBJ1-1; D uncertain. Sequenced: blood. This clonotype was sampled from a woman in her sixties in good health. CDR3 amino acids: CASSQDWLTEAFF. DNA for the CDR3: TGCGCCAGCAGCCAAGATTGGCTCACTGAAGCTTTCTTT.